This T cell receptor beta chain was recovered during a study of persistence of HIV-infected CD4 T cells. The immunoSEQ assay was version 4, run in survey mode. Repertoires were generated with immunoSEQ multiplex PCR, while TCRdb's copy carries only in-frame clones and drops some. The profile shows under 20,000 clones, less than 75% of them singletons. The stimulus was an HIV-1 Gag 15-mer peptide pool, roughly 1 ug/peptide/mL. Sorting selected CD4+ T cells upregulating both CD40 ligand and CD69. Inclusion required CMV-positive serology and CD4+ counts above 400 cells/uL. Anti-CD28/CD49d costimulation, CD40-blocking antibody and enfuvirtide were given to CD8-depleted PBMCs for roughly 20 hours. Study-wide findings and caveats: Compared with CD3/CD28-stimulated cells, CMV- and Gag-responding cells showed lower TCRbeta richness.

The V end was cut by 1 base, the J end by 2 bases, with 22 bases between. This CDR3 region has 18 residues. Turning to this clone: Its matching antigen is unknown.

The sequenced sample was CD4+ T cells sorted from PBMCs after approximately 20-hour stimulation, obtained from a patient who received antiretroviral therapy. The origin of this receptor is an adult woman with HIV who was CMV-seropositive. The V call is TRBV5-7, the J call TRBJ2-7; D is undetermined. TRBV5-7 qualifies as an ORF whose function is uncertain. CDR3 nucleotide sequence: TGTGCCAGCAGCTTGAGATTTGGCAGGACCACTTATCCCTACGAGCAGTACGTC. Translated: CASSLRFGRTTYPYEQYV.